These 15 T cell receptor beta chains came from one sample sequenced in a study of cytomegalovirus exposure and HLA in healthy donors. Vbeta (60) and Jbeta (13) primers were used in the PCR. Sequenced by immunoSEQ multiplex PCR; TCRdb stores in-frame clones only, minus some. Altogether about 140,000 clones are present, approximately 80% being singletons, with the ten largest covering about 2.5%. Material for sequencing was PBMCs. These receptors came from a man aged 50 to 60 in good health and CMV-seronegative.

V is TRBV5-1 and J is TRBJ2-1; TRBD2 matches at 14 bases. Trimming took 2 bases from V and 10 from J; bases not matched to a gene: 5. Looked up from germline, CDR1 is SGHRS and CDR2 is YFSETQ. This CDR3 spans 15 amino acids. The CDR3 DNA follows: TGCGCCAGCAGCTTTGGGACTAGCGGGAGCAGGGAGCAGTTCTTC. It translates to CASSFGTSGSREQFF.

The chain links TRBV28 to TRBJ1-1; no definite D call. Looked up from germline, CDR1 is MDHEN and CDR2 is SYDVKM. The ends were cut back, 6 bases at V and 4 bases at J, with 9 bases in the middle. The CDR3 covers 12 residues. In DNA, the CDR3 is TGTGCCAGCAGCCATCAAGCCACTGAAGCTTTCTTT. As protein: CASSHQATEAFF.

This clone has just a few counts. The gene calls are TRBV2 and TRBJ2-5, with D possibly being TRBD2 (5 bases). The CDR3 length is 13 residues. Germline V gene data show CDR1 as SNHLY and CDR2 as FYNNEI. Trimming left V 6 bases short and J 1 base short, with 9 bases between. The chain's CDR3 is CASSGGGQETQYF. The CDR3 DNA sequence: TGTGCCAGCAGCGGCGGAGGCCAAGAGACCCAGTACTTC.

The V and J genes are TRBV27 and TRBJ2-1; D is perhaps TRBD2 (6 bases). Looked up from germline, CDR1 is MNHEY and CDR2 is SMNVEV (reference sequence). Trimming removed 5 bases from V and 9 bases from J, with 17 bases in between. The CDR3 sequence is 14 residues long. CDR3: CASSRGKTFGEQFF. The DNA for the CDR3 is TGTGCCAGCAGTCGCGGGAAGACTTTCGGTGAGCAGTTCTTC.

The chain carries TRBV7-3 and TRBJ2-1, with 10 bases aligning to TRBD2. J lost 8 bases, V lost 2 bases, and 3 bases had no gene match. The CDR3 consists of 14 residues. Germline CDR1 reads SGHTA; CDR2 reads FQGTGA. The CDR3 bases are TGTGCCAGCAGCTTAGGGACTAGCGTCTATGAGCAGTTCTTC. Its protein product is CASSLGTSVYEQFF.

The rearrangement uses TRBV19 and TRBJ2-5; maybe TRBD2 (5 bases). The germline V gene encodes CDR1 LNHDA and CDR2 SQIVND (reference sequence). This CDR3 has 15 residues. V was clipped by 10 bases and J by 4 bases, with 22 bases between them. The CDR3 region has the DNA TGTGCCACGACCTCAAGCGGTGGGATAGGAGAGACCCAGTACTTC. Amino acid sequence: CATTSSGGIGETQYF.

This clone came up once. The V and J genes are TRBV7-3 and TRBJ2-1; maybe TRBD2 (5 bases). Germline CDR1 and CDR2: SGHTA and FQGTGA. This CDR3 has 13 residues. Trimming left V 0 bases short and J 8 bases short, with 8 bases between. CDR3 residues: CASSLTRADEQFF. In nucleotides, the CDR3 is TGTGCCAGCAGCTTAACGAGGGCGGATGAGCAGTTCTTC.

The chain has TRBV27 and TRBJ2-7; 8 nucleotides align to TRBD1. Germline values: CDR1 MNHEY, CDR2 SMNVEV (reference sequence). The CDR3 runs to 14 residues. Germline trimming cut 7 bases from V and 6 bases from J; bases unmatched to any gene: 11. CDR3 in amino acids: CASKWTGITVEQYF. DNA of the CDR3: TGTGCCAGCAAATGGACAGGGATTACTGTCGAGCAGTACTTC.

V usage is TRBV5-4 and J usage is TRBJ1-1; tentative D call: TRBD1 (5 bases). From germline, CDR1 is SGHNT and CDR2 YYREEE (reference sequence). Deletions cut 4 bases from V and 0 bases from J, with 16 bases between. CDR3 length: 16 residues. The CDR3 DNA sequence: TGTGCCAGCAGCCCACCGCCAACGGGGGTGAACACTGAAGCTTTCTTT. Translation gives CASSPPPTGVNTEAFF.

The chain joins TRBV5-1 to TRBJ2-7, with 7 positions matching TRBD1. Germline lookup yields CDR1 SGHRS and CDR2 YFSETQ. V shed 5 bases, J shed 6 bases, and the junction held 11 bases outside the gene matches. This CDR3 contains 14 residues. The DNA for the CDR3 is TGCGCCAGCAGGCCCCAAGACAGGGTGGGCGAGCAGTACTTC. It encodes CASRPQDRVGEQYF. Filled out from reference TRBV5-1 and TRBJ2-7, the complete variable domain reads KAGVTQTPRYLIKTRGQQVTLSCSPISGHRSVSWYQQTPGQGLQFLFEYFSETQRNKGNFPGRFSGRQFSNSRSEMNVSTLELGDSALYLCASRPQDRVGEQYFGPGTRLTVT.

The chain links TRBV28 to TRBJ2-7; tentative D call: TRBD2 (5 bases). Germline V gene sequence: CDR1 MDHEN, CDR2 SYDVKM. The CDR3 consists of 14 residues. Trimming shortened V by 2 bases and J by 1 base, and 9 bases separated the two germline ends. For the CDR3, the DNA is TGTGCCAGCAGTTTAGTGGGCGGGTCCTACGAGCAGTACTTC. This encodes CASSLVGGSYEQYF.

This clone was observed a handful of times. V and J are TRBV27 and TRBJ2-7; 9 bases line up with TRBD2. The junction had 13 bases not matched to a gene; V was cut back by 7 bases and J by 6 bases. Germline V gene lookup returns CDR1 MNHEY and CDR2 SMNVEV (reference sequence). There are 15 residues in the CDR3. The CDR3 spells CASTQAGGDISEQYF. The CDR3 DNA reads TGTGCCAGCACTCAAGCGGGAGGCGATATCTCCGAGCAGTACTTC.

The rearrangement uses TRBV28 and TRBJ1-2, with TRBD1 matching 12 bases. J gave up 4 bases and V 5 bases, and 5 bases lay outside the gene matches. The CDR3 contains 15 residues. CDR1 is MDHEN and CDR2 is SYDVKM in the germline V gene. CDR3 sequence reads: CASSPGTGGFYGYTF. DNA of the CDR3: TGTGCCAGCAGTCCCGGGACAGGGGGCTTCTATGGCTACACCTTC.

This clone appeared a single time. The gene calls are TRBV7-2 and TRBJ1-1, with 12 bases matching TRBD1. The junction had 18 bases not matched to a gene; V was cut back by 2 bases and J by 8 bases. This CDR3 comprises 19 residues. The germline gives CDR1 SGHTA, CDR2 FQGNSA. The CDR3 loop is CASSLRGGGTGGEKTEAFF. The DNA of the CDR3 is TGTGCCAGCAGCTTAAGGGGTGGTGGGACAGGGGGCGAGAAAACCGAAGCTTTCTTT.

The chain recombines TRBV6-1 with TRBJ1-3; the D is unclear. There are 20 residues in the CDR3. Germline CDR1 is MNHNS and CDR2 is SASEGT. V was pared by 3 bases and J by 0 bases, with 24 bases between. CDR3 nucleotides: TGTGCCAGCAGTGATGTTGGGCTGAGATTCGACGTTCACTCTGGAAACACCATATATTTT. Protein sequence: CASSDVGLRFDVHSGNTIYF.